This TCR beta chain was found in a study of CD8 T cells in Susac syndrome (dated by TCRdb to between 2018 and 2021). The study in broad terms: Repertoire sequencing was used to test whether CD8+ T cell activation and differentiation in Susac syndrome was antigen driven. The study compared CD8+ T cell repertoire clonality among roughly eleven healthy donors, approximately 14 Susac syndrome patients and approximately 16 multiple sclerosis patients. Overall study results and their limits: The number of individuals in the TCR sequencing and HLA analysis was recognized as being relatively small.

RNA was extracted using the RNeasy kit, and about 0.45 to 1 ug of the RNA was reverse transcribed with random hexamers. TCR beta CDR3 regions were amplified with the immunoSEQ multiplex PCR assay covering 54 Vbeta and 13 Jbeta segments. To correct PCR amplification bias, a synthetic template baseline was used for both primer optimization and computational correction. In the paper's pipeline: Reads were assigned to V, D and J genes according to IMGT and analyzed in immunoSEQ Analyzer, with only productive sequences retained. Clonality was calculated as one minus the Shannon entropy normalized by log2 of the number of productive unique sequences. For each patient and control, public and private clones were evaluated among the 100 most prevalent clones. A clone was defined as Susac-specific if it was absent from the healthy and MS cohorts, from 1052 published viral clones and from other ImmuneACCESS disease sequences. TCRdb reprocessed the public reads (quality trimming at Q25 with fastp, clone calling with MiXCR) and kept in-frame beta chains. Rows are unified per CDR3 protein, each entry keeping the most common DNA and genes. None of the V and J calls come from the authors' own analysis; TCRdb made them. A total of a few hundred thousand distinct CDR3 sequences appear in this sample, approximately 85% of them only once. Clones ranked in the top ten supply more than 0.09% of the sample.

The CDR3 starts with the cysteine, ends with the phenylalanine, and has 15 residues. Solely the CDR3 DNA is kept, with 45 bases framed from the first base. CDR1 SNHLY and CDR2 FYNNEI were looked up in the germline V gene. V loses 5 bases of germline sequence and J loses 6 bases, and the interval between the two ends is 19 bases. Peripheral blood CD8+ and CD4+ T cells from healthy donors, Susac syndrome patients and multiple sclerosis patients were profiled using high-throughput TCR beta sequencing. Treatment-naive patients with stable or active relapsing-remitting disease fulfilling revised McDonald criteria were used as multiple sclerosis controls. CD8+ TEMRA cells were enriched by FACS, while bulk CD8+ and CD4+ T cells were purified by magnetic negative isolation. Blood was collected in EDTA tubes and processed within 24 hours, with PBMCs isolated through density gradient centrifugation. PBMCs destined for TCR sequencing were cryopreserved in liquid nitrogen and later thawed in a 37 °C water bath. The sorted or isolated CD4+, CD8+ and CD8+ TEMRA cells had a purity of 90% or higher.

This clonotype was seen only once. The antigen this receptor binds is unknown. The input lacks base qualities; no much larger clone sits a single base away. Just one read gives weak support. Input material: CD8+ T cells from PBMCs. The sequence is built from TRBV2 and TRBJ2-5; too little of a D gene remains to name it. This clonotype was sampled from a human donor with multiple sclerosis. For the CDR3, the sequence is CASSLRVAPTKTQYF. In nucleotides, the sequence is TGTGCCAGCAGTCTTAGGGTGGCTCCCACCAAGACCCAGTACTTC.